These 12 T cell receptor beta chains share one sample of origin, sequenced in a study of T cell repertoires in cytomegalovirus infection. TCRdb processed the reads anew with MiXCR; each CDR3 protein has one entry. The table shows about 600,000 distinct CDR3 sequences, with approximately 24% occurring only once. Specimen: CD8+ T cells from PBMCs. These receptors all come from a human donor in good health (CMV status not recorded). Some clones in this sample may be carry-over from other donors' samples.

This clonotype appeared many times. The chain uses TRBV28 and TRBJ2-3; D might be TRBD1 (5 bases). The V end was cut by 2 bases, the J end by 2 bases, with 14 bases between. CDR3 length equals 16 residues. The germline V gene has CDR1 MDHEN and CDR2 SYDVKM. The CDR3 nucleotides read TGTGCCAGCAGTTTAAGGCAGGGCCCTTTCACAGATACGCAGTATTTT. Protein sequence: CASSLRQGPFTDTQYF.

On this clonotype: The germline gene is not matched at one end of the junction; a read error may be the cause. The chain couples TRBV5-6 to TRBJ1-1; D might be TRBD1 (6 bases). Germline V gene data show CDR1 as SGHDT and CDR2 as YYEEEE. The CDR3 has 12 residues. CDR3: CASSLGRGHKSF. The CDR3 DNA sequence: TGTGCCAGCAGCTTGGGCAGGGGTCACAAGTCCTTT.

This clonotype turned up a few times. The chain is built from TRBV29-1 and TRBJ2-6; possible D gene TRBD1, 5 bases. Germline V lookup: CDR1 SQVTM, CDR2 ANQGSEA. CDR3 size: 16 residues. V was shortened by 6 bases and J by 1 base, with 16 bases between the two germline ends. This CDR3 is CSVRVRTASGANVLTF. CDR3 DNA sequence: TGCAGCGTCAGGGTAAGAACGGCTTCTGGGGCCAACGTCCTGACTTTC.

This rearrangement joins TRBV20-1 to TRBJ1-2, with D tentatively TRBD1 (5 bases). The CDR3 consists of 15 residues. In germline, CDR1 is DFQATT, CDR2 SNEGSKA (reference sequence). Trimming shortened V by 1 base and J by 1 base, and 13 bases separated the two germline ends. CDR3: CSARGEDTLNYGYTF. The CDR3 nucleotides read TGCAGTGCTAGAGGGGAGGACACCCTTAACTATGGCTACACCTTC.

As regards this clonotype: The conserved final phenylalanine or tryptophan is absent from the CDR3, which likely points to a read error. The chain employs TRBV29-1 and TRBJ2-6; D might be TRBD1 or TRBD2, each matching 5 bases. The CDR3 spans 19 residues. Deletions cut 0 bases from V and 2 bases from J, with 20 bases between. CDR1 SQVTM and CDR2 ANQGSEA come from the germline V gene. Written as DNA, the CDR3 is TGCAGCGTTGAAGAAATAGGCAGGGAGTGGAGCGCTGGGGCCAACGTCCTGACTTCC. This translates into CSVEEIGREWSAGANVLTS.

This clonotype was detected ten times or more. The V gene is TRBV7-2, the J gene TRBJ2-3, with TRBD2 identical over 10 bases. The CDR3 runs to 15 residues. The J segment lost 2 bases and the V segment lost 8 bases, leaving 7 bases of the junction unmatched. Germline CDR1 is SGHTA and CDR2 is FQGNSA. This chain's CDR3 is CASFRSGGATDTQYF. In DNA, the CDR3 is TGTGCCAGCTTCCGCAGCGGGGGGGCCACAGATACGCAGTATTTT.

This clonotype has more than one count but fewer than ten. This chain joins TRBV12-3 or TRBV12-4 and TRBJ1-2; D call uncertain. The CDR3 runs 13 residues. The V end lost 3 bases, the J end lost 1 base, and 6 bases lay between the germline ends. The CDR3 DNA follows: TGTGCCAGCAGTTTTAACAGTAACTATGGCTACACCTTC. This codes for CASSFNSNYGYTF.

The chain carries TRBV6-5 and TRBJ2-2; 7 nucleotides align to TRBD1. Germline V gene sequence: CDR1 MNHEY, CDR2 SVGAGI. CDR3 length: 15 residues. V shed 0 bases, J shed 7 bases, and the junction held 5 bases outside the gene matches. The CDR3 bases are TGTGCCAGCAGTTACTCCGGGGACAGTGACGGGGAGCTGTTTTTT. It yields the protein CASSYSGDSDGELFF.

This clonotype was recorded at least ten times. V usage is TRBV7-6 and J usage is TRBJ2-2; a weak D match, TRBD2 (6 bases). There are 17 residues in the CDR3. V was shortened by 3 bases and J by 5 bases, with 19 bases between the two germline ends. Germline V gene lookup returns CDR1 SGHVS and CDR2 FNYEAQ. The CDR3 is CASSFTQDTGRTGELFF. CDR3 nucleotides: TGTGCCAGCAGCTTCACCCAAGACACGGGGAGGACCGGGGAGCTGTTTTTT.

This clonotype was seen a handful of times. This chain joins TRBV25-1 and TRBJ2-5, with D unresolved. This CDR3 comprises 13 residues. Germline assignment: CDR1 MGHDK and CDR2 SYGVNS. V was clipped by 3 bases and J by 7 bases, with 12 bases between them. CDR3 nucleotide sequence: TGTGCCAGCAGTGACAGGTTTGGGGTGACCCAGTACTTC. This gives the protein CASSDRFGVTQYF.

Turning to this clonotype: This sequence may be a read error, since a much larger clone differs from it by one base. V is TRBV29-1 and J is TRBJ1-2, with 7 bases fitting TRBD1. The germline V gene encodes CDR1 SQVTM and CDR2 ANQGSEA. CDR3 length equals 13 residues. With 6 bases clipped from V and 6 bases from J, the junction kept 10 bases outside the gene matches. CDR3: CSVVLGQKNGYTF. The CDR3 DNA follows: TGCAGCGTGGTTCTGGGACAGAAAAATGGCTACACCTTC.

This clonotype has a handful of counts. This chain joins TRBV7-2 and TRBJ2-5; 9 nucleotides agree with TRBD2. This CDR3 comprises 15 residues. After removal of 2 bases from V and 4 bases from J, the junction contained 5 bases not matched to a gene. The germline V gene has CDR1 SGHTA and CDR2 FQGNSA. The CDR3 region is CASSLWASGVETQYF. The CDR3 bases are TGTGCCAGCAGCTTATGGGCTAGCGGGGTAGAGACCCAGTACTTC.